The rows below give T cell receptor beta chains drawn from one sample of a study of regulatory T cells in long-lasting Graves disease. TCRdb called the multiplex PCR reads again in MiXCR, with one record for every CDR3 protein. Of approximately 300,000 distinct CDR3 sequences in the sample, 15% to 20% were seen once. The sample was peripheral blood mononuclear cells (PBMCs), taken at new diagnosis, from a patient treated with antithyroid drugs. All receptors derive from a female donor with Graves disease. Each CDR3 is given with its conserved first and last residue. D genes are given only for firm matches. Size tells how often a clone was seen (once, few, many) or the class of an expanded clone, and some rows leave it out.

J,V,D,size,DNA,CDR3
TRBJ2-7,TRBV11-3,TRBD2,many,TGTGCCAGCAGCTTAGCAGCTTTCGGGACTAGCGGGAGTAAGGGGCAGTACTTC,CASSLAAFGTSGSKGQYF
TRBJ2-7,TRBV12-3/TRBV12-4,TRBD2,many,TGTGCCAGCAGTTTGGGTCCCCCGGGACTAGCGGCCTACGAGCAGTACTTC,CASSLGPPGLAAYEQYF
TRBJ1-6,TRBV2,TRBD1,many,TGTGCCAGCCCGACCGGGACAGGGAGATCACCCCTCCACTTT,CASPTGTGRSPLHF
TRBJ2-7,TRBV12-3/TRBV12-4,TRBD1,many,TGTGCCAGCAGTACCCGACAGGGTCCCAACGAGCAGTACTTC,CASSTRQGPNEQYF
TRBJ2-7,TRBV27,TRBD1,many,TGTGCCAGCAGATATGGACAGGGGGCCGACGAGCAGTACTTC,CASRYGQGADEQYF
TRBJ2-7,TRBV6-5,.,many,TGTGCCAGCAGTTACATGACAGAGCAGTACTTC,CASSYMTEQYF
TRBJ2-7,TRBV7-3,.,.,TGTGCCAGCAGCTCAGGGGGGGGCAGAACCTACGAGCAGTACTTC,CASSSGGGRTYEQYF
TRBJ1-5,TRBV10-3,TRBD1,many,TGTGCCATCAGTGAGTCGACAGGGGATAGCAATCAGCCCCAGCATTTT,CAISESTGDSNQPQHF
TRBJ2-4,TRBV18,.,.,TGTGCCAGCTCACCATATAGGCGGCCGACCCTAGCCAAAAACATTCAGTACTTC,CASSPYRRPTLAKNIQYF
TRBJ2-1,TRBV19,TRBD2,many,TGTGCCAGTAGAACGGCGGGAGGGTCGTTCAATGAGCAGTTCTTC,CASRTAGGSFNEQFF
TRBJ2-1,TRBV2,TRBD2,many,TGTGCCAGCCTTCGGGGGCTAGCGGGATTTCCGCCATCCTACAATGAGCAGTTCTTC,CASLRGLAGFPPSYNEQFF
TRBJ1-5,TRBV27,.,many,TGTGCCAGCGGCACAGTTCCTAATCAGCCCCAGCATTTT,CASGTVPNQPQHF
TRBJ2-6,TRBV3-1,.,few,TGTGCCAGCAGCCAAGATCTGTCTGGGCCGGGCAACGTCCTGACTTTC,CASSQDLSGPGNVLTF
TRBJ1-1,TRBV6-5,.,many,TGTGCCAGCAGCTACACAAGCACTGAAGCTTTCTTT,CASSYTSTEAFF
TRBJ2-7,TRBV19,TRBD2,many,TGTGCCAGTAGTCCCCTCCCCCGGACTAGTGGGGTCGGCGAGCAGTACTTC,CASSPLPRTSGVGEQYF
TRBJ2-2,TRBV24-1,.,many,TGTGCCACCAGTGATCCGTACACCGGGGAGCTGTTTTTT,CATSDPYTGELFF
TRBJ2-6,TRBV2,.,once,TGTGCCACCGGTGCCGGTCTGGCCAACGTCCTGACTTTC,CATGAGLANVLTF
TRBJ1-1,TRBV3-1,.,many,TGTGCCAGCAGCCCAAGCCGGGTCACCACTGAAGCTTTCTTT,CASSPSRVTTEAFF
TRBJ2-1,TRBV30,.,few,TGTGCCTGGAGTAGGGACGGCCCCAATGAGCAGTTCTTC,CAWSRDGPNEQFF
TRBJ1-1,TRBV9,.,few,TGTGCCAGCAGCGTAGTCGGCTCGGGGGTGATGGAGAACACTGAAGCTTTCTTT,CASSVVGSGVMENTEAFF
TRBJ2-3,TRBV24-1,TRBD2,many,TGTGCCACCAGTGATTGGGGCGGGAGGGAAAGCACAGATACGCAGTATTTT,CATSDWGGRESTDTQYF
TRBJ2-4,TRBV20-1,TRBD2,few,TGCAGTGCACGGACTAGGAAAAACATTCAGTACTTC,CSARTRKNIQYF
TRBJ1-1,TRBV7-8,.,many,TGTGCCAGCATCTCATGGGACGGGAACACTGAAGCTTTCTTT,CASISWDGNTEAFF
TRBJ2-1,TRBV10-2,TRBD2,once,TGCGCCAGCAAGACTAGCGAGTACAATGAGCAGTTCTTC,CASKTSEYNEQFF
TRBJ2-3,TRBV6-4,TRBD2,.,TGTGCCAGCAGCCTAGCGGGAGACGGGGGAGATACGCAGTATTTT,CASSLAGDGGDTQYF
TRBJ2-7,TRBV6-1,.,.,TGTGCCAGCAGCCTACCCCGGTTTAGCGGCTCTTTCTCCTACGAGCAGTACTTC,CASSLPRFSGSFSYEQYF
TRBJ1-5,TRBV19,TRBD1,many,TGTGCCAGTAGGGACAGGAACGACAATCAGCCCCAGCATTTT,CASRDRNDNQPQHF
TRBJ2-3,TRBV6-1,.,many,TGTGCCAGCACGACTAGCACAGATACGCAGTATTTT,CASTTSTDTQYF
TRBJ2-1,TRBV5-1,.,.,TGCGCCAGCAACTTGGGGTTTGGTTTTGAGCAGTTCTTC,CASNLGFGFEQFF
TRBJ2-7,TRBV12-3/TRBV12-4,.,many,TGTGCCAGCAGTTCAAGGACCTACAGCTCCTACGAGCAGTACTTC,CASSSRTYSSYEQYF
TRBJ2-7,TRBV28,TRBD1,.,TGTGCCAGCAGCTATACAGGGGCCGTCTTCCACGAGCAGTACTTC,CASSYTGAVFHEQYF
TRBJ2-3,TRBV9,.,.,TGTGCCAGCAGCGTAGTAGCGGACCAATATAGCACAGATACGCAGTATTTT,CASSVVADQYSTDTQYF
TRBJ2-4,TRBV12-3/TRBV12-4,.,many,TGTGCCAGCAGACTAGCTAGCATAAACATTCAGTACTTC,CASRLASINIQYF
TRBJ2-1,TRBV5-5,TRBD1,.,TGTGCCAGCAGCTCCGGGACAGGGGGGACCGATGAGCAGTTCTTC,CASSSGTGGTDEQFF
TRBJ1-1,TRBV12-3/TRBV12-4,.,many,TGTGCCAGCAGTTTAACGATGGAAGCTTTCTTT,CASSLTMEAFF